Below are 11 T cell receptor beta chains sequenced from a single sample in a study of CD8 T cells in ankylosing spondylitis. TCRdb analysed the 5' RACE reads with MiXCR anew, one entry per CDR3 protein. The table lists roughly 30,000 distinct CDR3 sequences, roughly 29% of them singletons. Sequencing was performed on synovial fluid, either unsorted or a sorted T cell fraction (not recorded which). These receptor sequences come from a male donor with ankylosing spondylitis.

This chain links TRBV24-1 with TRBJ2-3; 11 bases are shared with TRBD2. The length of the CDR3 is 15 residues. The J segment lost 2 bases and the V segment lost 5 bases, leaving 2 bases of the junction unmatched. Germline CDR1 reads KGHDR; CDR2 reads SFDVKD. CDR3 coding DNA: TGTGCCACCAGTGGACTAGCGGGGATCACAGATACGCAGTATTTT. The encoded protein is CATSGLAGITDTQYF.

This clonotype was recorded many times. The rearrangement uses TRBV24-1 and TRBJ2-1; D call uncertain. Per germline, CDR1 KGHDR and CDR2 SFDVKD. The ends were cut back, 3 bases at V and 9 bases at J, with 11 bases in the middle. The CDR3 runs to 13 residues. The CDR3 region has the DNA TGTGCCACCAGTGATCTGCCCGACCCTGAGCAGTTCTTC. Protein: CATSDLPDPEQFF.

In this sample, this clonotype turned up many times. The chain uses TRBV4-1 and TRBJ1-6; D gene ambiguous. V was shortened by 0 bases and J by 10 bases, with 7 bases between the two germline ends. Germline V gene lookup returns CDR1 MGHRA and CDR2 YSYEKL. CDR3 length: 13 residues. The CDR3 DNA sequence: TGCGCCAGCAGCCAAGAGGCAGAGTCACCCCTCCACTTT. Protein: CASSQEAESPLHF.

The CDR3 loop reads CASSAGDRQFMNEQFF. In DNA, the CDR3 is TGTGCCAGCAGCGCTGGGGACAGGCAATTTATGAATGAGCAGTTCTTC. The rearrangement uses TRBV9 and TRBJ2-1; 8 bases line up with TRBD1. The CDR3 consists of 16 residues. V shed 3 bases and J 7 bases; nucleotides not matched to a gene: 12. CDR1 is SGDLS and CDR2 is YYNGEE in the germline V gene.

Comments on this clonotype: Mismatch with germline at one junction end may stem from a read error. The V call is TRBV7-8, the J call TRBJ2-7, with D possibly TRBD1 on 5 matching bases. Germline V gene sequence: CDR1 SGHVS, CDR2 FQNEAQ. CDR3 length: 16 amino acids. The CDR3 reads CPSSLGEHGSTYEQYF. CDR3 bases: TGTCCCAGCAGCTTAGGGGAACACGGCTCAACCTACGAGCAGTACTTC.

This clonotype showed up many times. The V and J genes are TRBV12-3 or TRBV12-4 and TRBJ2-5; D call uncertain. The V end was cut by 6 bases, the J end by 4 bases, with 12 bases between. This CDR3 contains 13 residues. This chain's CDR3 is CASRGSRAETQYF. The CDR3, as DNA: TGTGCCAGCAGGGGATCAAGAGCAGAGACCCAGTACTTC.

The J gene is TRBJ1-1, the V gene TRBV18; TRBD1 matches at 7 bases. CDR1 and CDR2 (germline): KGHSH, LQKENI. Losses at the gene ends were 7 bases for V and 7 bases for J; bases not matched to a gene: 12. The CDR3 is 14 residues long. CDR3 residues: CASLNQDRAFEAFF. As DNA, the CDR3 is TGTGCCAGCTTAAATCAAGACAGGGCTTTTGAAGCTTTCTTT.

Relative to its sample, this clonotype is medium-sized. The J gene is TRBJ2-5, the V gene TRBV2; D is tentatively TRBD1 or TRBD2 (6 bases each). The CDR3 consists of 12 residues. CDR1 is SNHLY, CDR2 FYNNEI, per germline. V lost 7 bases and J 9 bases, leaving 15 bases between the germline ends. CDR3 sequence (DNA): TGTGCCAGCACCACCGCGGGACAATCCCAGTACTTC. Translated: CASTTAGQSQYF. The full variable domain, with the rest looked up from reference TRBV2 and TRBJ2-5, is EPEVTQTPSHQVTQMGQEVILRCVPISNHLYFYWYRQILGQKVEFLVSFYNNEISEKSEIFDDQFSVERPDGSNFTLKIRSTKLEDSAMYFCASTTAGQSQYFGPGTRLLVL.

Only a few counts were recorded for this clonotype. V is TRBV3-1 and J is TRBJ2-1, with TRBD2 identical over 8 bases. Germline loops: CDR1 LGHDT, CDR2 YNNKEL (reference sequence). This CDR3 has 17 residues. J lost 5 bases, V lost 0 bases, and 9 bases had no gene match. The chain's CDR3 is CASSQDSVGGRHNEQFF. CDR3 bases: TGTGCCAGCAGCCAAGATAGCGTCGGCGGGAGGCACAATGAGCAGTTCTTC.

The sample holds a few counts of this clonotype. The CDR3, as DNA: TGCGCCAGCAGCTCAACAGGGTTGGTGGGGCCTTTTGAAAAACTGTTTTTT. It encodes CASSSTGLVGPFEKLFF. The V gene is TRBV5-1, the J gene TRBJ1-4, with D possibly TRBD1 on 6 matching bases. Germline CDR1 SGHRS, CDR2 YFSETQ. This CDR3 contains 17 residues. V lost 3 bases, J lost 7 bases, and 22 bases lay in between.

This clonotype was picked up a small number of times. The chain employs TRBV9 and TRBJ1-2; D is uncertain. The CDR3 covers 12 residues. From germline, CDR1 is SGDLS and CDR2 YYNGEE. The V end lost 1 base, the J end lost 8 bases, and 9 bases lay between the germline ends. CDR3 region: CASSVTAAGYTF. In DNA form, the CDR3 reads TGTGCCAGCAGCGTAACGGCCGCGGGCTACACCTTC.